The T cell receptor (beta chain) under discussion was sequenced for a study of T cells after yellow fever vaccination (dated by TCRdb to the late 2010s). Looking at the study overall: Libraries from fractions with low cell numbers were prepared with the SMART-Seq v4 Ultra Low Input RNA kit. To follow T-cell clones before and after both primary and booster YFV17D yellow fever vaccination, bulk TCR alpha and beta repertoires underwent longitudinal sequencing. Two healthy male donors made up the cohort, one aged 18 to 29 years and the other aged 30 to 39 years. Blood was collected at multiple timepoints before and after primary and secondary immunization, and bulk PBMC replicates and cell subsets were isolated.

This sample was sequenced with an Illumina NovaSeq 6000. TCR cDNA was synthesized by 5'RACE template switching, which introduced a universal primer site and unique molecular identifiers. Priming of cDNA synthesis was performed from both the TCR alpha and TCR beta constant segments. Library amplification used two PCR steps, and the second PCR step added sample barcodes and sequencing adapters. Sequencing of libraries was done on Illumina HiSeq 2500 (2x100 bp) or NovaSeq (2x150 bp). On the authors' methods: MIGEC handled demultiplexing of reads and collapsing into UMI consensus sequences, while MiXCR performed V(D)J alignment. Vaccine-responding clonotypes were defined with edgeR using replicate PBMC samples, requiring FDR below 0.01 and a log2 fold change above 5 up to day 15. Each bulk clonotype received a CD4 or CD8 identity based on whether the sequenced CD4 or CD8 repertoire contained that clonotype at higher abundance. The public reads were run again by TCRdb, first through fastp at Q25 and then through MiXCR, and only productive beta chains were kept. Here each entry gathers all rows of one CDR3 protein and keeps the most common genes and DNA. Here the V and J calls rest on TCRdb's processing, not on the authors' analysis. Counted in this sample were about 320,000 distinct CDR3 sequences; around 11% of them appeared once. The ten most abundant clones make up approximately 3% of the sample.

The germline V gene (reference sequence) provides CDR1 DFQATT and CDR2 SNEGSKA. The V and J ends are trimmed by 5 bases and 1 base, leaving 14 bases between them. From its cysteine to its phenylalanine, the CDR3 spans 14 amino acids. Only the CDR3 portion is preserved as DNA: 42 bases, with reading frame beginning at the first base. This clonotype has a count of ten or more. Its antigen has not been determined. Per-nucleotide qualities are absent, and no much larger clonotype sits a single base away. General study outcomes and caveats: Compared with the primary T-cell response, the secondary T-cell response was faster but weaker, reaching its peak on day 5 rather than on day 15. A small fraction of clonotypes showed up in both the CD4 and CD8 compartments, probably as a result of convergent recombination. Because only a couple of donors were included in the study, the extent to which the findings can be generalized is limited. After the booster, most clones that had expanded after primary vaccination were detected again (nearly 98% of CD4 and more than 85% of CD8), suggesting broad maintenance of memory. Because abundant contaminating clonotypes from the bulk population could be contained in FACS-sorted repertoires, computational filtering was required.

The label giving this sample's treatment or condition can be read as: live attenuated yellow fever vaccine strain. A standard Ficoll-Paque protocol was used to isolate PBMCs from peripheral blood. Dynabeads CD4 and CD8 positive selection kits were used to isolate CD4 and CD8 T-cell fractions. RNA was extracted with TriZol from bulk PBMCs, CD4 and CD8 fractions, and dextramer-positive and dextramer-negative fractions. The input for sequencing was CD4+ T cells sorted from PBMCs, taken 45 days after the yellow fever booster vaccination. This TCR was sampled from a young man who received the YFV17D yellow fever vaccine. The chain is encoded by TRBV20-1 joined to TRBJ1-1; the D gene is possibly TRBD1, with 5 bases matching. Here is the DNA: TGCAGTGCTGGGGGAGGCAACTCGAACACTGAAGCTTTCTTT. Its amino acids are CSAGGGNSNTEAFF.